Shown below are 18 T cell receptor beta chains from a single sample sequenced in a study of graft-versus-host responses after intestinal transplantation. The protocol was immunoSEQ multiplex PCR, while the TCRdb copy is restricted to in-frame clones and leaves out a portion. The sample gives over 90,000 clones, roughly nine tenths of which show up once; around 0.49% is in the top ten. These receptors' antigens are unknown. This specimen was unstimulated CD8+ T cells sorted from spleen or lymph node cells, taken before intestinal transplant. The receptors stem from a human donor who received an intestinal transplant.

The J gene is TRBJ2-1, the V gene TRBV11-1, with D perhaps matching TRBD1 (6 bases). V gave up 7 bases and J gave up 4 bases, with 17 bases separating them. CDR1 and CDR2 from the germline V gene are SGHAT and FQDESV (reference sequence). The CDR3 spans 15 residues. CDR3 loop: CASTPGRGPYNEQFF. The CDR3 nucleotides are TGTGCCAGCACCCCAGGCAGGGGACCGTACAATGAGCAGTTCTTC.

This chain joins TRBV27 and TRBJ1-6, with D unclear. The germline V gene has CDR1 MNHEY and CDR2 SMNVEV (reference sequence). CDR3 length equals 15 residues. V was clipped by 3 bases and J by 0 bases, with 6 bases between them. CDR3: CASSFISSYNSPLHF. The CDR3 DNA follows: TGTGCCAGCAGTTTTATTAGCTCCTATAATTCACCCCTCCACTTT.

The rearrangement links TRBV19 to TRBJ1-2; possible D gene TRBD1, 6 bases. From germline, CDR1 is LNHDA and CDR2 SQIVND (reference sequence). V shed 4 bases and J shed 8 bases, with 11 bases lying between them. There are 12 residues in the CDR3. CDR3: CASSTGGLGYTF. The CDR3 region has the DNA TGTGCCAGTAGTACCGGGGGGCTCGGCTACACCTTC.

The chain recombines TRBV30 with TRBJ1-1; no reliable D call. Germline V gene sequence: CDR1 GTSNPN, CDR2 SVGIG (reference sequence). V lost 1 base to trimming and J lost 6 bases, with 12 bases between them. The CDR3 has 13 residues. CDR3 in amino acids: CAWSGGRDAEAFF. DNA for the CDR3: TGTGCCTGGAGTGGCGGACGGGATGCTGAAGCTTTCTTT.

The chain links TRBV6-1 to TRBJ1-4, with no clear D. Germline V CDR1 and CDR2: MNHNS, SASEGT. The CDR3 has 15 residues. Trimming removed 6 bases from V and 0 bases from J, with 11 bases in between. The CDR3 DNA follows: TGTGCCAGCAGGGCGACTCCCGCAACTAATGAAAAACTGTTTTTT. Protein product: CASRATPATNEKLFF.

The chain recombines TRBV30 with TRBJ2-1, with 7 bases matching TRBD1. The V gene end was trimmed by 2 bases and the J gene end by 6 bases; junction bases not matched to a gene: 4. Looked up from germline, CDR1 is GTSNPN and CDR2 is SVGIG (reference sequence). CDR3 length: 13 residues. CDR3 residues: CAWSSDRANEQFF. The CDR3 DNA follows: TGTGCCTGGAGTTCAGACAGGGCCAATGAGCAGTTCTTC.

This clone is a singleton in its sample. The chain links TRBV11-3 to TRBJ2-3, with 9 bases identical to TRBD1. Germline V lookup: CDR1 SGHNT, CDR2 YENEEA. The V and J ends lost 4 bases and 4 bases, in that order; junction bases with no gene match: 3. The CDR3 has 14 residues. CDR3 bases: TGTGCCAGCAGCTCGGGACAGGGCGCAGATACGCAGTATTTT. Protein product: CASSSGQGADTQYF.

The genes are TRBV5-1 and TRBJ2-1, with 13 bases aligning to TRBD2. Losses at the gene ends were 0 bases for V and 8 bases for J; bases not matched to a gene: 17. CDR1 is SGHRS and CDR2 is YFSETQ in the germline V gene. This CDR3 has 20 residues. The DNA of the CDR3 is TGCGCCAGCAGCTTGGCCCTTAGTGTGGGACTAGCGGGGAGGAACTATGAGCAGTTCTTC. This codes for CASSLALSVGLAGRNYEQFF.

V usage is TRBV6-5 and J usage is TRBJ2-5; D gene ambiguous. The CDR3 has 14 amino acids. V shed 4 bases and J shed 1 base, with 10 bases lying between them. The germline V gene encodes CDR1 MNHEY and CDR2 SVGAGI. The CDR3 nucleotides read TGTGCCAGCAGTTTTGCTGCCGGCCAAGAGACCCAGTACTTC. It translates to CASSFAAGQETQYF.

In DNA, the CDR3 is TGTGCCAGCAGTGGGACTAGCGGGAGATACAATGAGCAGTTCTTC. Translating gives CASSGTSGRYNEQFF. The rearrangement links TRBV6-4 to TRBJ2-1, with 13 bases lining up with TRBD2. V dropped 4 bases and J dropped 4; count of bases not matched to a gene: 1. The CDR3 loop spans 15 amino acids. CDR1 is MRHNA, CDR2 SNTAGT, per germline.

The rearrangement links TRBV11-2 to TRBJ2-7, with D maybe TRBD2 (6 bases). The CDR3 contains 14 residues. Germline V gene sequence: CDR1 SGHAT, CDR2 FQNNGV. Trimming removed 4 bases at V and 4 bases at J, with 14 bases between. Written as DNA, the CDR3 is TGTGCCAGCAGCTCCCCGGGCGGGGCATACGAGCAGTACTTC. It encodes CASSSPGGAYEQYF.

CDR3 residues: CASSFYIERHSTDTQYF. DNA for the CDR3: TGTGCCAGCAGCTTTTATATAGAGCGGCATAGCACAGATACGCAGTATTTT. This chain links TRBV5-5 with TRBJ2-3; possibly TRBD2 for D (5 bases). The CDR3 runs 17 residues. Germline CDR1 reads SGHKS; CDR2 reads YYEKEE (reference sequence). V was shortened by 2 bases and J by 0 bases, with 16 bases between the two germline ends.

The rearrangement uses TRBV5-4 and TRBJ1-1, with a tentative D call TRBD1 (5 bases). The V and J ends lost 0 bases and 6 bases respectively, with 12 bases between them. This CDR3 comprises 14 residues. The V gene's germline CDR1 is SGHNT and CDR2 YYREEE (reference sequence). CDR3 sequence (DNA): TGTGCCAGCAGCTTGGATGGCAGGGCCCCTGAAGCTTTCTTT. It yields the protein CASSLDGRAPEAFF.

The chain combines TRBV5-6 with TRBJ2-7; TRBD2 aligns across 10 bases. The V gene end was trimmed by 1 base and the J gene end by 4 bases; junction bases not matched to a gene: 5. The CDR3 consists of 15 residues. From germline, CDR1 is SGHDT and CDR2 YYEEEE. The CDR3 DNA sequence: TGTGCCAGCAGCTTGTTAGTTAGCGGGGGGTACGAGCAGTACTTC. Amino acid sequence: CASSLLVSGGYEQYF.

The chain's CDR3 is CSVGTGIGAEAFF. Here the CDR3 DNA reads TGCAGCGTCGGGACAGGGATAGGGGCTGAAGCTTTCTTT. The chain combines TRBV29-1 with TRBJ1-1; 9 bases are a match to TRBD1. The length of the CDR3 is 13 residues. Per germline, CDR1 SQVTM and CDR2 ANQGSEA. The V gene end was trimmed by 6 bases and the J gene end by 6 bases; junction bases not matched to a gene: 8. Combining the CDR3 with reference TRBV29-1 and TRBJ1-1 gives the whole variable domain SAVISQKPSRDICQRGTSLTIQCQVDSQVTMMFWYRQQPGQSLTLIATANQGSEATYESGFVIDKFPISRPNLTFSTLTVSNMSPEDSSIYLCSVGTGIGAEAFFGQGTRLTVV.

The gene calls are TRBV4-1 and TRBJ2-1; the match to TRBD2 covers 13 bases. The CDR3 has 15 amino acids. V gave up 4 bases and J gave up 10 bases; unmatched junction bases: 7. Germline values: CDR1 MGHRA, CDR2 YSYEKL. The CDR3 DNA reads TGCGCCAGCAGCCGAGAACTAGCGGGGGGGAGGGAGCAGTTCTTC. Translation gives CASSRELAGGREQFF.

V is TRBV15 and J is TRBJ1-3, with 7 bases matching TRBD1. The CDR3 extends over 18 amino acids. Germline values: CDR1 LNHNV, CDR2 YYDKDF (reference sequence). The V segment lost 2 bases and the J segment 1 base; nucleotides outside the gene matches: 11. For the CDR3, the DNA is TGTGCCACCAGCAGACCTACCGGGACAGACCTTTCTGGAAACACCATATATTTT. This sequence encodes CATSRPTGTDLSGNTIYF.

In this sample, this clone turned up a few times. The J gene is TRBJ1-4, the V gene TRBV4-1; no definite D call. V lost 0 bases and J 3 bases, leaving 11 bases between the germline ends. This CDR3 region has 16 residues. Per the germline V gene, CDR1 is MGHRA and CDR2 is YSYEKL. The CDR3 bases are TGCGCCAGCAGCCAAGATATGTCCGGGGCTAATGAAAAACTGTTTTTT. Encoded protein: CASSQDMSGANEKLFF.